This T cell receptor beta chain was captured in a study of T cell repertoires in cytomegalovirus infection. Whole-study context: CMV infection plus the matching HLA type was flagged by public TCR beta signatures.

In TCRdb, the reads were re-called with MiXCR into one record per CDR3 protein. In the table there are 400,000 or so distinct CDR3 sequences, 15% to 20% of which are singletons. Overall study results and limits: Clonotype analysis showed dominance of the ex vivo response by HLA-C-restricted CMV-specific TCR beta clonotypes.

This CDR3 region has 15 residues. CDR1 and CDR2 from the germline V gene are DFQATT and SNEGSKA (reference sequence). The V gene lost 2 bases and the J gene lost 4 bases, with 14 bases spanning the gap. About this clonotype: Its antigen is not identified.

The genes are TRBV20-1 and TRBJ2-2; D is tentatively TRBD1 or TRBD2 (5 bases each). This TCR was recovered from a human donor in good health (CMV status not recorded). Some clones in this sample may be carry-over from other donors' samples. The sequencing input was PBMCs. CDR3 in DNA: TGCAGTGCTAGACCCCGGGGCCGAGGCACCGGGGAGCTGTTTTTT. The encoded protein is CSARPRGRGTGELFF.